This T cell receptor beta chain is from a study of T cells after yellow fever vaccination. For the study at large: For low cell numbers, libraries were made with SMART-Seq v4 Ultra Low Input. Broader study findings: Peaking faster, on day 5 versus 15, the secondary response was nonetheless weaker. Abundant bulk-population clonotypes could contaminate the FACS-sorted repertoires. Booster sampling recovered most clones from primary vaccination (less than 97% CD4, around 88% CD8).

In the case of this clonotype: As yet, its antigen is unknown.

Each CDR3 protein gets one entry after TCRdb re-called the 5' RACE reads with MiXCR. The table includes 500,000 to 650,000 distinct CDR3 sequences, about 13% detected once. This CDR3 comprises 18 residues. With V trimmed by 4 bases and J by 3 bases, 19 bases remained unmatched. In germline, CDR1 is SGHRS, CDR2 YFSETQ. The clonotype comes from a man aged 25-45 years who received the YFV17D yellow fever vaccine. This sample comprised PBMCs, obtained on the day of the yellow fever booster vaccination. J is TRBJ2-7 and V is TRBV5-1, with TRBD2 matching 7 bases. This CDR3 reads CASSLRTSLGLAVYEQYF. CDR3 sequence (DNA): TGCGCCAGCAGCCTAAGGACATCCTTAGGGCTAGCGGTCTACGAGCAGTACTTC.